Listed below are T cell receptor beta chains from one sample, sequenced in a study of shared clonotypes between healthy human individuals. Sequencing was performed with immunoSEQ multiplex PCR; in TCRdb, only in-frame clones are kept and a portion is missing. The table records a few hundred thousand clones, about nine tenths of them present only once. Sample: memory CD8+ T cells sorted from blood. The receptors derive from a young man in good health. The conserved cysteine and the conserved F or W are not part of the CDR3 here. For some rows the clone size is stated as once, few or many, or as a class when expanded; others skip it.

-	TRBV2	ASESAEEAEAF
few	TRBV11-2	ASSLDWQGSNTGELF
-	TRBV11-2	ASSLEDLYEQY
-	TRBV13	ASSSHNEQF
-	TRBV27	ASTETGDNSPLH
-	TRBV6-5	ASRTNQGVGTEAF
-	TRBV27	ASSFGPTGTGELF
-	TRBV13	ASSFLQGVDTEAF
once	TRBV28	ASSPGGHTDTQY
-	TRBV30	AWSVSEQF
-	TRBV15	ATSSNRDPYEQY
-	TRBV27	ASKHGGRYNEQF
-	TRBV25-1	ASSEYPDRRRNGALY
-	TRBV2	ASMAPLLEEQY
-	TRBV7-8	ASSLPRDKIVVSGANVLT
-	TRBV19	ASSIRTGGTEAF
many	TRBV23-1	ASSPSGVSLNFGELF
-	TRBV5-1	ASSLTGPHNSPLH
-	TRBV28	ASSFSIIYGYT
-	TRBV11-2	ASSYSMNTEAF
-	TRBV27	ASSPTEGRETQY
-	TRBV7-9	ASSPPGANYGYT
-	TRBV5-4	ASSSGTNSPLH
-	TRBV9	ASSPSGSQDTQY
once	TRBV30	AWSRGPFEQY
-	TRBV28	ASSWGELNTEAF
-	TRBV11-2	ASEEGSYEQY